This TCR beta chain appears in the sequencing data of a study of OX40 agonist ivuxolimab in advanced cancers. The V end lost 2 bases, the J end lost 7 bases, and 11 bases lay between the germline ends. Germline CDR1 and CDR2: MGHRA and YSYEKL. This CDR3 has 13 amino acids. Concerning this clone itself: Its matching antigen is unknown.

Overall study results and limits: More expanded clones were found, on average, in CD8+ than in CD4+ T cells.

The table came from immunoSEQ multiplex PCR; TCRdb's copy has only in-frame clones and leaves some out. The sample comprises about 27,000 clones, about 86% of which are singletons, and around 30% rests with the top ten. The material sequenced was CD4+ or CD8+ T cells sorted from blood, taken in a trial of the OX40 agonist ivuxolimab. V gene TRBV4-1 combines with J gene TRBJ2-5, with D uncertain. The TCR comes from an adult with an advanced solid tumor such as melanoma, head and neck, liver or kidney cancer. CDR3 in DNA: TGCGCCAGCAGCCAAACTAACTGGGGGACCCAGTACTTC. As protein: CASSQTNWGTQYF.